This entry is about one TCR beta chain. The data belong to a study of blood T cell repertoires in COVID-19. This CDR3 contains 13 residues. V lost 1 base and J 7 bases, leaving 10 bases between the germline ends. From germline, CDR1 is GTSNPN and CDR2 SVGIG (reference sequence). Original analysis: Counts of nucleated cells, estimated from reference gene primer amplification, were obtained. Data came from immunoSEQ multiplex PCR; TCRdb stores just in-frame clones and leaves some out. The V and J calls and clone size come from that table; D and trimming were worked out from the DNA. This table holds roughly 200,000 clones, 65% to 90% found once.

The specimen sequenced was peripheral blood. This chain connects TRBV30 to TRBJ1-4; maybe TRBD1 (6 bases). The sequence was obtained from a human donor in a cohort sampled during active COVID-19. This CDR3 reads CAWSAGQFEKLFF. The CDR3, as DNA: TGTGCCTGGAGTGCAGGACAGTTTGAAAAACTGTTTTTT. Full variable domain (missing parts from reference TRBV30 and TRBJ1-4): SQTIHQWPATLVQPVGSPLSLECTVEGTSNPNLYWYRQAAGRGLQLLFYSVGIGQISSEVPQNLSASRPQDRQFILSSKKLLLSDSGFYLCAWSAGQFEKLFFGSGTQLSVL.